One and the same sample provided the 18 T cell receptor beta chains below, sequenced in a study of OX40 agonist ivuxolimab in advanced cancers. Libraries were made using the immunoSEQ multiplex PCR assay. TCRdb retrieved this table from immuneACCESS and kept in-frame rearrangements only. Not all clones are present; in checked studies, unresolved V genes account for under half, and no reason is known for the remainder. Recorded for this sample are 65,000 to 95,000 clones; more than 70% of them occurred a single time. Approximately 0.2% of the sample comes from the top ten. Sequencing used CD4+ or CD8+ T cells sorted from blood, obtained in a trial of the OX40 agonist ivuxolimab. The receptors derive from an adult with an advanced solid tumor such as melanoma, head and neck, liver or kidney cancer.

The rearrangement links TRBV29-1 to TRBJ1-2, with TRBD1 matching over 7 bases. The V segment lost 6 bases and the J segment 0 bases; nucleotides outside the gene matches: 13. The germline gives CDR1 SQVTM, CDR2 ANQGSEA. The CDR3 is 16 residues long. The CDR3: CSVFGPGQKTNYGYTF. The DNA of the CDR3 is TGCAGCGTCTTTGGGCCGGGACAGAAAACTAACTATGGCTACACCTTC.

The chain couples TRBV6-5 to TRBJ1-2; 9 bases match TRBD1. The germline CDR1 and CDR2 sequences are MNHEY and SVGAGI. The CDR3 length is 15 residues. J gave up 4 bases and V 5 bases, and 8 bases lay outside the gene matches. Here the CDR3 reads CASSTSDRGGYGYTF. The CDR3 nucleotides are TGTGCCAGCAGTACCTCGGACAGGGGAGGCTATGGCTACACCTTC.

This clone was detected only a few times. The chain combines TRBV19 with TRBJ1-3; D remains ambiguous. Trimming removed 5 bases from V and 4 bases from J, with 15 bases in between. Germline V lookup: CDR1 LNHDA, CDR2 SQIVND (reference sequence). This CDR3 comprises 15 residues. The CDR3 protein is CASSLRKGGGNTIYF. The CDR3, as DNA: TGTGCCAGTAGTTTAAGGAAGGGCGGCGGAAACACCATATATTTT. The variable domain in full, with the rest retrieved from reference TRBV19 and TRBJ1-3, is DGGITQSPKYLFRKEGQNVTLSCEQNLNHDAMYWYRQDPGQGLRLIYYSQIVNDFQKGDIAEGYSVSREKKESFPLTVTSAQKNPTAFYLCASSLRKGGGNTIYFGEGSWLTVV.

The CDR3 protein is CASRGQRTGELFF. DNA for the CDR3: TGTGCCAGCAGGGGACAGCGGACCGGGGAGCTGTTTTTT. The V gene is TRBV6-1, the J gene TRBJ2-2; 7 positions agree with TRBD1. With V trimmed by 6 bases and J by 5 bases, 3 bases remained unmatched. The germline gives CDR1 MNHNS, CDR2 SASEGT. The CDR3 totals 13 residues.

The chain carries TRBV5-1 and TRBJ1-2; D remains unclear. Looked up from germline, CDR1 is SGHRS and CDR2 is YFSETQ. The CDR3 length is 13 residues. Trimming removed 5 bases from V and 4 bases from J, with 12 bases in between. The CDR3 here is CASREGEGYGYTF. The DNA for the CDR3 is TGCGCCAGCAGGGAAGGTGAGGGCTATGGCTACACCTTC.

This clone was seen once. The CDR3 nucleotides read TGTGCCAGCAGCGCCCGCCCAGCGCTCGGCGAGCAGTACTTC. Protein sequence: CASSARPALGEQYF. The chain uses TRBV21-1 and TRBJ2-7; the table assigns TRBD2, which was not confirmed against the DNA. TRBV21-1 is a pseudogene locus. The CDR3 covers 14 residues.

This chain links TRBV5-1 with TRBJ2-3; TRBD2 aligns across 7 bases. Germline lookup yields CDR1 SGHRS and CDR2 YFSETQ. Trimming took 2 bases from V and 2 from J; bases not matched to a gene: 8. This CDR3 region has 16 residues. CDR3 sequence (DNA): TGCGCCAGCAGCTTCGGGGGAGGGCCGACCACAGATACGCAGTATTTT. Translated: CASSFGGGPTTDTQYF.

The chain couples TRBV5-1 to TRBJ1-4, with a possible D match to TRBD1 (6 bases). CDR1 SGHRS and CDR2 YFSETQ come from the germline V gene. V lost 2 bases to trimming and J lost 10 bases, with 15 bases between them. The CDR3 length is 14 residues. In DNA, the CDR3 is TGCGCCAGCAGCTTACAGGGCTTACACGGAAAACTGTTTTTT. Translated, it gives CASSLQGLHGKLFF.

Concerning this clone: Other DNA sequences in this specimen translate into the identical CDR3. The CDR3 loop reads CASSLEGLAVYNEQFF. The CDR3 DNA follows: TGCGCCAGCAGCTTGGAGGGACTAGCGGTTTACAATGAGCAGTTCTTC. The V call is TRBV5-1, the J call TRBJ2-1, with TRBD2 matching over 11 bases. Losses at the gene ends were 0 bases for V and 4 bases for J; bases not matched to a gene: 3. The CDR3 is made up of 16 amino acids. Germline V gene data show CDR1 as SGHRS and CDR2 as YFSETQ.

The chain employs TRBV4-1 and TRBJ2-1, with D perhaps given as TRBD1 or TRBD2 (6 bases each). The ends were cut back, 6 bases at V and 0 bases at J, with 15 bases in the middle. The CDR3 covers 16 residues. Looked up from germline, CDR1 is MGHRA and CDR2 is YSYEKL. In DNA form, the CDR3 reads TGCGCCAGCAGAGGAGGGGGAGTAGGCTCCTACAATGAGCAGTTCTTC. Encoded protein: CASRGGGVGSYNEQFF.

The V and J genes are TRBV27 and TRBJ2-7, with D perhaps TRBD2 (5 bases). Trimming cost V 4 bases and J 2 bases, with 12 bases left between them. Germline V gene data show CDR1 as MNHEY and CDR2 as SMNVEV (reference sequence). The CDR3 runs to 14 residues. Here the CDR3 DNA reads TGTGCCAGCAGTTCAAATCGGGGTGCCTACGAGCAGTACTTC. This translates into CASSSNRGAYEQYF.

V gene TRBV2 combines with J gene TRBJ2-7; 14 bases line up with TRBD2. This CDR3 contains 17 residues. V was pared by 5 bases and J by 3 bases, with 9 bases of the junction left unmatched. Germline CDR1 and CDR2: SNHLY and FYNNEI. CDR3 loop: CASSSGTSGRAGYEQYF. The CDR3 DNA reads TGTGCCAGCAGTTCCGGGACTAGCGGGAGAGCGGGCTACGAGCAGTACTTC. Full variable domain (missing parts from reference TRBV2 and TRBJ2-7): EPEVTQTPSHQVTQMGQEVILRCVPISNHLYFYWYRQILGQKVEFLVSFYNNEISEKSEIFDDQFSVERPDGSNFTLKIRSTKLEDSAMYFCASSSGTSGRAGYEQYFGPGTRLTVT.

This clone was observed a single time. The chain recombines TRBV6-5 with TRBJ1-5; TRBD1 matches 8 bases. The CDR3 loop spans 14 amino acids. V trimming: 0 bases; J trimming: 5 bases; junction bases outside the gene matches: 0. Germline V gives CDR1 MNHEY, CDR2 SVGAGI. CDR3 sequence: CASSYSTGDQPQHF. The CDR3 coding sequence is TGTGCCAGCAGTTACTCGACAGGGGATCAGCCCCAGCATTTT.

This chain uses TRBV19 with TRBJ1-1, with D tentatively TRBD1 (5 bases). Trimming stripped 10 bases from V and 4 bases from J, with 13 bases between. This CDR3 comprises 12 residues. Germline CDR1 reads LNHDA; CDR2 reads SQIVND (reference sequence). The CDR3 DNA reads TGTGCCACCCAGGTTAGGGGCACTGAAGCTTTCTTT. It is translated as CATQVRGTEAFF.

This sequence joins TRBV6-1 and TRBJ1-2; 11 positions agree with TRBD1. J gave up 7 bases and V 11 bases, and 9 bases lay outside the gene matches. Germline CDR1 and CDR2: MNHNS and SASEGT. The CDR3 consists of 13 residues. Written as DNA, the CDR3 is TGTGCCGGTTGGGACAGGGGGAACGGTGGCTACACCTTC. Protein: CAGWDRGNGGYTF.

A single count supports this clone. The chain combines TRBV25-1 with TRBJ2-1, with 10 bases that match TRBD2. Germline lookup yields CDR1 MGHDK and CDR2 SYGVNS. This CDR3 region has 16 residues. The V segment lost 4 bases and the J segment 1 base; nucleotides outside the gene matches: 4. CDR3 coding DNA: TGTGCCAGCAGTGGCGGACTAGCGGCATCCTACAATGAGCAGTTCTTC. It specifies CASSGGLAASYNEQFF.

This chain connects TRBV6-5 to TRBJ2-1; 10 nucleotides match TRBD2. This CDR3 comprises 15 residues. Unmatched junction bases numbered 9, after V lost 8 bases and J lost 5 bases. Germline assignment: CDR1 MNHEY and CDR2 SVGAGI. CDR3 bases: TGTGCCAGCTCCCAAGCGGGAGGGGGCCACAATGAGCAGTTCTTC. It translates to CASSQAGGGHNEQFF.

V gene TRBV14 combines with J gene TRBJ1-4, with D unclear. CDR3 length: 19 residues. V lost 4 bases to trimming and J lost 0 bases, with 21 bases between them. In germline, CDR1 is SGHDN, CDR2 FVKESK. CDR3 sequence (DNA): TGTGCCAGCAGCCCTGCGACCGCACCGTTCGGGGCAACTAATGAAAAACTGTTTTTT. Translating it yields CASSPATAPFGATNEKLFF.